The 6 T cell receptor beta chains below all came from one sample that was sequenced in a study of cytomegalovirus exposure and HLA in healthy donors. 60 Vbeta and 13 Jbeta primers were used in PCR. This table comes from immunoSEQ multiplex PCR, and its TCRdb copy is limited to in-frame clones, with some not included. The data contain over 95,000 clones, 77% of them singletons. Sequencing input: PBMCs. Receptors originate from a man aged 40-49 years in good health and CMV-seropositive.

Concerning this clone itself: Germline is not matched at one junction end, which may reflect a read error. The chain has TRBV7-7 and TRBJ2-3, with D possibly being TRBD1 (6 bases). This CDR3 has 16 amino acids. CDR1 and CDR2 (germline): SSHAT, FNYEAQ (reference sequence). DNA for the CDR3: TGTGCTAGCAGCTTAGCGTGGACAGCTCACACAGATACGCAGTATTTT. Its translation is CASSLAWTAHTDTQYF.

This sequence joins TRBV6-5 and TRBJ1-1; a possible D gene is TRBD1 (6 bases). The germline V gene has CDR1 MNHEY and CDR2 SVGAGI. The V end lost 0 bases, the J end lost 1 base, and 9 bases lay between the germline ends. This CDR3 has 15 amino acids. The CDR3 bases are TGTGCCAGCAGTTACTCGGGGGCCCAGAACACTGAAGCTTTCTTT. It encodes CASSYSGAQNTEAFF.

The V call is TRBV7-2, the J call TRBJ2-3; TRBD2 is a possible D gene (5 bases). The germline V gene has CDR1 SGHTA and CDR2 FQGNSA. The CDR3 has 14 residues. The V end was cut by 6 bases, the J end by 0 bases, with 10 bases between. CDR3 in DNA: TGTGCCAGCAGACCCGGACTCAGCACAGATACGCAGTATTTT. This codes for CASRPGLSTDTQYF. Full variable domain (outside the CDR3, taken from reference TRBV7-2 and TRBJ2-3): GAGVSQSPSNKVTEKGKDVELRCDPISGHTALYWYRQSLGQGLEFLIYFQGNSAPDKSGLPSDRFSAERTGGSVSTLTIQRTQQEDSAVYLCASRPGLSTDTQYFGPGTRLTVL.

The gene calls are TRBV19 and TRBJ2-3; TRBD1 might be the D (5 bases). The CDR3 extends over 13 amino acids. CDR1 and CDR2 from the germline V gene are LNHDA and SQIVND (reference sequence). V lost 10 bases and J lost 2, with 13 bases in between. The CDR3 DNA sequence: TGTGCCATAAAAACAGGAACCACAGATACGCAGTATTTT. Residues: CAIKTGTTDTQYF.

The chain combines TRBV19 with TRBJ1-1; no definite D call. The germline V gene encodes CDR1 LNHDA and CDR2 SQIVND (reference sequence). V lost 3 bases to trimming and J lost 1 base, with 6 bases between them. The CDR3 sequence is 13 residues long. DNA for the CDR3: TGTGCCAGTAGTATGGAGAGGAACACTGAAGCTTTCTTT. Translating it yields CASSMERNTEAFF.

The rearrangement uses TRBV9 and TRBJ2-2, with TRBD1 matching 9 bases. The length of the CDR3 is 16 residues. Losses at the gene ends were 2 bases for V and 7 bases for J; bases not matched to a gene: 9. The V gene's germline CDR1 is SGDLS and CDR2 YYNGEE. The chain's CDR3 is CASSVWVTGGSGELFF. The CDR3 nucleotides are TGTGCCAGCAGCGTTTGGGTGACAGGGGGTAGCGGGGAGCTGTTTTTT.